The 3 T cell receptor beta chains below were found in one sample sequenced in a study of T cell responses to AZD1222 COVID-19 vaccine. Measured with immunoSEQ multiplex PCR; TCRdb has only the in-frame clones, and not every one. Of about 150,000 clones listed, around 86% are singletons. This specimen consisted of peripheral blood, obtained 28 days after the second AZD1222 dose. All receptors derive from an adult who received the AZD1222 COVID-19 vaccine.

This clone has more than one count but fewer than ten. V is TRBV7-2 and J is TRBJ2-7; D remains unclear. Germline V gene sequence: CDR1 SGHTA, CDR2 FQGNSA. With 2 bases removed from V and 3 bases from J, the gap between germline ends came to 5 bases. CDR3 length equals 12 residues. This chain's CDR3 is CASSLPHYEQYF. The CDR3 DNA is TGTGCCAGCAGCTTACCCCACTACGAGCAGTACTTC.

This clone showed up just a few times. This sequence joins TRBV11-2 and TRBJ2-1, with 10 bases aligning to TRBD1. Germline values: CDR1 SGHAT, CDR2 FQNNGV. The trim removed 5 bases at V and 2 bases at J, leaving 3 bases unmatched. The CDR3 loop spans 15 amino acids. For the CDR3, the DNA is TGTGCCAGCAGCCCGGGACAGGGGACCTACAATGAGCAGTTCTTC. It specifies CASSPGQGTYNEQFF.

The CDR3 here is CASSLSGQGLTDTQYF. The CDR3 DNA reads as TGTGCCAGCAGCCTGAGCGGACAGGGTTTGACAGATACGCAGTATTTT. This chain links TRBV5-4 with TRBJ2-3, with 8 bases fitting TRBD1. The germline gives CDR1 SGHNT, CDR2 YYREEE (reference sequence). Losses at the gene ends were 4 bases for V and 3 bases for J; bases not matched to a gene: 10. The CDR3 is 16 amino acids.